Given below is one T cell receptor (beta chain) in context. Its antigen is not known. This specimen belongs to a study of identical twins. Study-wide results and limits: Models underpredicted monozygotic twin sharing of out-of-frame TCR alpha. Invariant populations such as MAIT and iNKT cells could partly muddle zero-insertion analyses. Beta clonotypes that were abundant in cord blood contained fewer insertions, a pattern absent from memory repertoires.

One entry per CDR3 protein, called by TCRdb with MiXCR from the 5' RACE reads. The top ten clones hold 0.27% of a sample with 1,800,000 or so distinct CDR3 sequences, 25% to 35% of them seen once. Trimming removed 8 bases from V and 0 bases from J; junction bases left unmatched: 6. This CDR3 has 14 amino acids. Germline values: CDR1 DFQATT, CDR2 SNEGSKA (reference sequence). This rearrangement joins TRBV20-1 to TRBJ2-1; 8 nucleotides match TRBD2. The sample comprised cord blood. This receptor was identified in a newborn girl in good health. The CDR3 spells CSPKSGSSYNEQFF. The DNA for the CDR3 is TGCAGTCCCAAGAGCGGGAGCTCCTACAATGAGCAGTTCTTC.